This T cell receptor (beta chain) was documented in a study of cytomegalovirus exposure and HLA in healthy donors. The study, taken as a whole, reports: TCR beta sequences reportedly predicted the HLA-A and HLA-B alleles of most subjects accurately. Specificity of a few CMV-associated chains for CMV antigens was verified in vitro. In an earlier analysis, in some 540 donors, most V segments appeared productive either ~87% or ~30% of the time.

Notes on this clone: What it binds is unknown.

V was shortened by 4 bases and J by 6 bases, with 13 bases between the two germline ends. CDR3 length: 13 amino acids. The germline CDR1 and CDR2 sequences are SGHTA and FQGNSA. Both 60 Vbeta primers and 13 Jbeta primers went into the PCR. The assay was immunoSEQ multiplex PCR, and TCRdb's table has in-frame clones only and misses some. This table has about 130,000 clones, around 70% appearing once. Sequencing input: PBMCs. The receptor was derived from a woman in her sixties in good health and CMV-seropositive. The J gene is TRBJ2-7, the V gene TRBV7-2; possibly TRBD2 for D (5 bases). CDR3 DNA: TGTGCCAGCAGCTCCGGGATAAGACTCGAGCAGTACTTC. Its protein is CASSSGIRLEQYF.